This TCR beta chain was retrieved from a study of T cell responses to AZD1222 COVID-19 vaccine (dated by TCRdb to the early 2020s). With respect to the entire study: AZD1222 recipients whose second dose came at about 4 weeks and those whose second dose came at about 12 weeks were combined into one group, since spike-specific TCR depth and breadth did not differ between the two schedules. A total of 233 trial participants underwent TCR sequencing, of whom approximately 200 had received two doses of AZD1222 and roughly 26 had received two doses of the MenACWY control vaccine. Trial participants were enrolled by age into subgroups of 18-55, 56-69 and 70-plus years, and roughly 150, 30 and 60 TCR-sequenced participants, respectively, were included in these subgroups.

Overall study outcomes, separate from this receptor: Epitopes outside the regions mutated in the B.1.351 and B.1.1.7 variants were reportedly recognized by nearly half of the unique spike-specific TCRs. In the small 56-69-year group, the increase in depth fell short of significance, most likely because of low power. Conclusions about previously exposed vaccinees were limited because only a handful of AZD1222 recipients were SARS-CoV-2 seropositive at baseline. CD4 TCRs associated with the vaccine covered the entire spike protein, and the dominant responses were in regions 160-218 and 743-854. After two AZD1222 doses, both the breadth and the depth of spike-specific TCRs were significantly higher than at day 0 and than in MenACWY recipients. Because no day 14 peak-response samples were available, the repertoires could be characterized only after the peak T cell response. Participants were mostly white British and included more females than males, and it was suggested by the authors that clonal diversity may have been underestimated.

In light of the paper, this sample's time point label describes: baseline before first vaccination. Vaccinee samples came from UK trials COV001 and COV002, including a single-blind randomized controlled phase 2/3 trial of AZD1222 (ChAdOx1 nCoV-19) in healthy adults. For TCRbeta chain sequencing, PBMC samples were collected from trial participants at day 0 and at day 28 after the second dose. A note on this clone: Its recognized antigen is unknown. Base qualities were left out, and no much larger clone turns up one base away.

Counted from cysteine to phenylalanine, this CDR3 has 15 amino acids. CDR3 DNA only is kept here, 45 bases in frame from base 1. V lost 6 bases and J lost 6 bases, and the count of bases not matched to a germline gene is 8. For CDR1 and CDR2, the germline V gene lists SNHLY and FYNNEI. The CDR3 regions of human TCRbeta chains were analyzed by immunosequencing. The authors processed their data as follows. TCRs in the repertoires were matched against a reference library of SARS-CoV-2-specific TCRs that had been generated with the MIRA antigen-specificity platform. Breadth was defined as the fraction of unique TCRs that were SARS-CoV-2-associated, and depth was defined as the fraction of total T cells that were SARS-CoV-2-associated. Using the MIRA data, every spike-specific TCR was mapped to the spike region that the TCR reacted to and assigned to either a CD4 or a CD8 class. Log10-transformed breadth and depth values were compared by one-way ANOVA with Sidak's multiple comparisons tests. What TCRdb holds here is the immuneACCESS table cut down to in-frame rearrangements. Part of the clones is not present; checked against another copy, under half of the missing clones reflect an unresolved V gene, and the others are unexplained. V, J and clone size reflect that table, while D and trimming were determined from the DNA. The sample table shows tens of thousands of clones, and 70% to 90% are seen once. The top ten hold less than 1.6% of the sample.

The source of this sequence is an adult in good health. The specimen was peripheral blood, collected on day 0 of AZD1222 vaccination. The rearranged chain carries TRBV2 and TRBJ2-4, with 10 bases in between that match TRBD2. The DNA sequence is as follows: TGTGCCAGCAGGGGTAGCGGGAGGAGGGGAAACATTCAGTACTTC. It codes for CASRGSGRRGNIQYF.